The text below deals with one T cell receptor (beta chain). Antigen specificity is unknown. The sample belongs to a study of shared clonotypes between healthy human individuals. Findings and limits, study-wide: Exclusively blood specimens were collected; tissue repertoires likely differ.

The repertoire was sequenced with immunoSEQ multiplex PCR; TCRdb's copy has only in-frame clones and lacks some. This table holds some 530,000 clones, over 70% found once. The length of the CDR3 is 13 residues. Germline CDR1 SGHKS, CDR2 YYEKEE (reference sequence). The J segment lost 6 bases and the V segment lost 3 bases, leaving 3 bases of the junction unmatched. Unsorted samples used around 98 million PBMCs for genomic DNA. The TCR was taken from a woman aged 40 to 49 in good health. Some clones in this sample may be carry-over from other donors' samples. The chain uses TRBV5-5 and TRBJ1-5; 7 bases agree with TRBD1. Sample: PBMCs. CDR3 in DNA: TGTGCCAGCAGCTGGACAGGCGGTCAGCCCCAGCATTTT. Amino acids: CASSWTGGQPQHF.